The next 14 T cell receptor beta chains were all read from a single sample in a study of blood T cell repertoires in COVID-19. Measured with immunoSEQ multiplex PCR; TCRdb has only the in-frame clones, and not every one. The table lists a few hundred thousand clones, approximately 80% of them singletons, with less than 4.5% in the top ten. Sequenced: peripheral blood. Receptors were obtained from a woman in her forties or fifties with active or convalescent COVID-19.

The rearrangement joins TRBV11-3 to TRBJ1-1; perhaps TRBD1 as D (6 bases). The germline V and J ends were trimmed by 1 base and 1 base, with 22 bases remaining between them. The CDR3 covers 19 residues. Per germline, CDR1 SGHNT and CDR2 YENEEA. In DNA form, the CDR3 reads TGTGCCAGCAGCTTAGGCCCCGAGGGGGAGGGGTCGAGGAACACTGAAGCTTTCTTT. Translating gives CASSLGPEGEGSRNTEAFF. The entire variable domain, with the rest obtained from reference TRBV11-3 and TRBJ1-1, is as follows: EAGVVQSPRYKIIEKKQPVAFWCNPISGHNTLYWYLQNLGQGPELLIRYENEEAVDDSQLPKDRFSAERLKGVDSTLKIQPAELGDSAVYLCASSLGPEGEGSRNTEAFFGQGTRLTVV.

The rearrangement links TRBV5-1 to TRBJ1-2; TRBD1 aligns across 7 bases. V shed 5 bases and J 6 bases; nucleotides not matched to a gene: 13. The CDR3 is made up of 15 amino acids. CDR1 is SGHRS and CDR2 is YFSETQ in the germline V gene. The CDR3: CASRRGLTGSDGYTF. The CDR3 DNA is TGCGCCAGCAGGCGAGGACTGACAGGGAGCGATGGCTACACCTTC.

The V call is TRBV30, the J call TRBJ1-6; D gene unclear. There are 13 residues in the CDR3. CDR1 and CDR2 from the germline V gene are GTSNPN and SVGIG (reference sequence). The ends were cut back, 3 bases at V and 10 bases at J, with 13 bases in the middle. CDR3 residues: CAWSPARGSPLHF. DNA of the CDR3: TGTGCCTGGAGCCCTGCGCGGGGATCACCCCTCCACTTT. Full variable domain (remainder filled in from reference TRBV30 and TRBJ1-6): SQTIHQWPATLVQPVGSPLSLECTVEGTSNPNLYWYRQAAGRGLQLLFYSVGIGQISSEVPQNLSASRPQDRQFILSSKKLLLSDSGFYLCAWSPARGSPLHFGNGTRLTVT.

This clone appeared once. The chain has TRBV19 and TRBJ1-5, with no clear D. Germline CDR1 reads LNHDA; CDR2 reads SQIVND (reference sequence). The length of the CDR3 is 13 residues. The V end was cut by 4 bases, the J end by 5 bases, with 9 bases between. This chain's CDR3 is CASSTGTDQPQHF. CDR3 coding DNA: TGTGCCAGTAGTACAGGTACCGATCAGCCCCAGCATTTT.

The chain recombines TRBV29-1 with TRBJ1-1; D might be TRBD1 (5 bases). The V gene lost 6 bases and the J gene lost 1 base, with 6 bases spanning the gap. The germline V gene has CDR1 SQVTM and CDR2 ANQGSEA. The CDR3 sequence is 11 residues long. The CDR3 loop reads CSVGQNTEAFF. In DNA, the CDR3 is TGCAGCGTCGGACAGAACACTGAAGCTTTCTTT. The complete variable domain, with remaining parts taken from reference TRBV29-1 and TRBJ1-1, reads SAVISQKPSRDICQRGTSLTIQCQVDSQVTMMFWYRQQPGQSLTLIATANQGSEATYESGFVIDKFPISRPNLTFSTLTVSNMSPEDSSIYLCSVGQNTEAFFGQGTRLTVV.

At least ten counts were recorded for this clone. The V and J genes are TRBV5-1 and TRBJ1-1, with D maybe TRBD1 (6 bases). Germline CDR1 is SGHRS and CDR2 is YFSETQ. The CDR3 extends over 12 amino acids. Trimming shortened V by 0 bases and J by 10 bases, and 10 bases separated the two germline ends. CDR3 amino acids: CASSLDREGAFF. For the CDR3, the DNA is TGCGCCAGCAGCTTGGACAGGGAAGGAGCTTTCTTT.

The V gene is TRBV4-1, the J gene TRBJ1-5; TRBD1 is a possible D gene (6 bases). Germline V gives CDR1 MGHRA, CDR2 YSYEKL. Between the trimmed V and J ends, which lost 1 base and 1 base, there was a span of 11 bases. The CDR3 runs 16 residues. In DNA form, the CDR3 reads TGCGCCAGCAGCCAAGTTGATAGGGGGAGCAATCAGCCCCAGCATTTT. Its protein product is CASSQVDRGSNQPQHF.

This rearrangement joins TRBV7-8 to TRBJ2-1, with 8 bases matching TRBD2. There are 15 residues in the CDR3. Germline assignment: CDR1 SGHVS and CDR2 FQNEAQ. J gave up 7 bases and V 2 bases, and 7 bases lay outside the gene matches. The CDR3 nucleotides are TGTGCCAGCAGCTTACCGCGGGAGGCTCAAAATGAGCAGTTCTTC. It translates to CASSLPREAQNEQFF. Filled out from reference TRBV7-8 and TRBJ2-1, the complete variable domain reads GAGVSQSPRYKVAKRGQDVALRCDPISGHVSLFWYQQALGQGPEFLTYFQNEAQLDKSGLPSDRFFAERPEGSVSTLKIQRTQQEDSAVYLCASSLPREAQNEQFFGPGTRLTVL.

The V call is TRBV28, the J call TRBJ1-2; D not resolved. Germline CDR1 and CDR2: MDHEN and SYDVKM. Trimming left V 7 bases short and J 4 bases short, with 19 bases between. The CDR3 loop spans 15 amino acids. CDR3 DNA sequence: TGTGCCAGCACCTTAACCGCGGAGGGTGGCTATGGCTACACCTTC. Its translation: CASTLTAEGGYGYTF.

This chain joins TRBV5-1 and TRBJ1-1; possible D gene TRBD1, 6 bases. Germline V lookup: CDR1 SGHRS, CDR2 YFSETQ. The CDR3 consists of 13 residues. With 3 bases removed from V and 6 bases from J, the gap between germline ends came to 12 bases. The CDR3 DNA reads TGCGCCAGCAGCTCGGGAGGGGGGTCTGAAGCTTTCTTT. It translates to CASSSGGGSEAFF.

The chain is built from TRBV28 and TRBJ2-7, with 8 bases aligning to TRBD1. The CDR3 sequence is 17 residues long. J gave up 1 base and V 3 bases, and 11 bases lay outside the gene matches. Germline CDR1 is MDHEN and CDR2 is SYDVKM. CDR3 sequence reads: CASSFEGDRGTSYEQYF. CDR3 coding DNA: TGTGCCAGCAGTTTTGAAGGCGACAGGGGAACTTCCTACGAGCAGTACTTC.

This chain links TRBV3-1 (or the pseudogene TRBV3-2) with TRBJ2-2; possibly TRBD2 for D (6 bases). Deletions cut 1 base from V and 17 bases from J, with 14 bases between. This CDR3 is built from 12 residues. Germline V CDR1 and CDR2: LGHDT, YNNKEL (reference sequence). CDR3 region: CASSQGWRDVFF. CDR3 sequence (DNA): TGTGCCAGCAGCCAAGGGTGGAGGGACGTATTTTTT.

This chain joins TRBV6-5 and TRBJ1-6; TRBD1 might be the D (6 bases). Germline V gene data show CDR1 as MNHEY and CDR2 as SVGAGI. The V and J ends lost 5 bases and 8 bases respectively, with 16 bases between them. The CDR3 is 15 residues long. As DNA, the CDR3 is TGTGCCAGCAGTCCAAAGGGGACACGCGATTCACCCCTCCACTTT. This codes for CASSPKGTRDSPLHF.

The chain carries TRBV5-6 and TRBJ2-4, with a possible D match to TRBD2 (5 bases). This CDR3 spans 14 amino acids. V lost 1 base to trimming and J lost 3 bases, with 8 bases between them. Per the germline V gene, CDR1 is SGHDT and CDR2 is YYEEEE. The CDR3 protein is CASSLTEDKNIQYF. CDR3 nucleotide sequence: TGTGCCAGCAGCTTGACGGAGGACAAAAACATTCAGTACTTC. Complete variable domain (other parts from reference TRBV5-6 and TRBJ2-4): DAGVTQSPTHLIKTRGQQVTLRCSPKSGHDTVSWYQQALGQGPQFIFQYYEEEERQRGNFPDRFSGHQFPNYSSELNVNALLLGDSALYLCASSLTEDKNIQYFGAGTRLSVL.